The entry below gives a single T cell receptor beta chain sequence along with its context. The donors gave bone marrow, and they were healthy. This sample was included in a study of cytomegalovirus exposure and HLA in healthy donors. PCR used 60 Vbeta primers and 13 Jbeta primers. Using immunoSEQ multiplex PCR, the repertoire was profiled, and TCRdb retains in-frame clones only, with some absent. This table has around 140,000 clones, 75% to 85% appearing once. CDR3 size: 14 residues. CDR1 is MNHNS, CDR2 SASEGT, per germline. Sequencing input: PBMCs. The J gene is TRBJ2-5, the V gene TRBV6-1; TRBD1 matches 7 bases. The end of the DNA aligns better with TRBJ2-7, so the J call may be wrong. The sequence was collected from a woman between 40 and 55 years old in good health and CMV-seropositive. The CDR3 region is CASSPTGTAYEQYF. The CDR3 DNA is TGTGCCAGCAGTCCGACAGGGACAGCCTACGAGCAGTACTTC.